This T cell receptor beta chain derives from a study of blood T cell repertoires in COVID-19. At the level of the study: From T cells, B-cell-depleted T cells, or PBMCs came the material, which was cDNA or gDNA.

Authors' data handling: Estimates of nucleated cell counts were drawn from the amplification of reference gene primers. Profiled with immunoSEQ multiplex PCR; TCRdb holds only in-frame clones, not every one. The V and J calls and clone size were taken over from that table, and D and trimming were inferred from the DNA. The sample has about 210,000 clones; approximately 86% are singletons. The clonotype comes from a man aged 35 to 55 with acute or convalescent COVID-19. The specimen was peripheral blood.

The CDR3 DNA reads TGTGCCAGTGGACAGGGGTGGATTCCGAATGAAAAACTGTTTTTT. Residues: CASGQGWIPNEKLFF. V is TRBV27 and J is TRBJ1-4, with 9 nucleotides matching TRBD1. CDR1 is MNHEY, CDR2 SMNVEV, per germline (reference sequence). This CDR3 spans 15 amino acids. Trimming at V came to 9 bases and at J to 5 bases, leaving 10 bases not matched to a gene.